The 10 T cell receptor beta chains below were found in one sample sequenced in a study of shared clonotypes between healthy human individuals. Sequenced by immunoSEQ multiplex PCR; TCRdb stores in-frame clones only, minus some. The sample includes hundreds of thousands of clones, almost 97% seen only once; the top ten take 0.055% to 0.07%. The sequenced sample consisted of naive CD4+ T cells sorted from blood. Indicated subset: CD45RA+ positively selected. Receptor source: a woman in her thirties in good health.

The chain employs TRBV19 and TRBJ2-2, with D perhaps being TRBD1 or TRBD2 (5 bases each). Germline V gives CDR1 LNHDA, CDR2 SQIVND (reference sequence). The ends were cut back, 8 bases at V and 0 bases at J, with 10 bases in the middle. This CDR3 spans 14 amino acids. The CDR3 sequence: CASSGTTNTGELFF. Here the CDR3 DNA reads TGTGCCAGTTCCGGGACGACGAACACCGGGGAGCTGTTTTTT. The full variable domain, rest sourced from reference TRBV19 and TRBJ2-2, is DGGITQSPKYLFRKEGQNVTLSCEQNLNHDAMYWYRQDPGQGLRLIYYSQIVNDFQKGDIAEGYSVSREKKESFPLTVTSAQKNPTAFYLCASSGTTNTGELFFGEGSRLTVL.

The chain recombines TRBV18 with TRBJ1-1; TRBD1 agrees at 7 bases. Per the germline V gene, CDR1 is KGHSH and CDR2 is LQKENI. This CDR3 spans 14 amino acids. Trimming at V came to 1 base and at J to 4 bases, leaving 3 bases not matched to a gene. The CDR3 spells CASSPQGTATEAFF. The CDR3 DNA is TGTGCCAGCTCACCACAGGGGACAGCCACTGAAGCTTTCTTT.

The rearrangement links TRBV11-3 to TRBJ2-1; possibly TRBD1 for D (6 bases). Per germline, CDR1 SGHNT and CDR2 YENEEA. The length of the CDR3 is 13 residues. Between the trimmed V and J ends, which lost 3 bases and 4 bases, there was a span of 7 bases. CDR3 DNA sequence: TGTGCCAGCAGCTTGACAGGTTACAATGAGCAGTTCTTC. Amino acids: CASSLTGYNEQFF.

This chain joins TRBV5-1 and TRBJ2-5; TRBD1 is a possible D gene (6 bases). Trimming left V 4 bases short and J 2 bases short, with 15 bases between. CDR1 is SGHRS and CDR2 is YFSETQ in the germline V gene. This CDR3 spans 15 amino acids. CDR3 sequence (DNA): TGCGCCAGCAGCCCTGACTGGGGGCTACAAGAGACCCAGTACTTC. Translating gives CASSPDWGLQETQYF.

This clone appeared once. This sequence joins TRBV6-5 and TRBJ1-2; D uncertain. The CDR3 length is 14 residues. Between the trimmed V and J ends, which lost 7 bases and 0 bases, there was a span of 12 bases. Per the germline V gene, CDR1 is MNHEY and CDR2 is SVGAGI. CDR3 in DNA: TGTGCCAGCACTAAGGGTAGGGCTAACTATGGCTACACCTTC. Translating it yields CASTKGRANYGYTF.

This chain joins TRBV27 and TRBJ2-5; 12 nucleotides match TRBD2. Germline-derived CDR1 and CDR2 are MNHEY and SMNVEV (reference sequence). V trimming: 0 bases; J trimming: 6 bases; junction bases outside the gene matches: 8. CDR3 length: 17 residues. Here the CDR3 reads CASSLSPTTSGRKTQYF. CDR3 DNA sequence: TGTGCCAGCAGTTTATCCCCAACGACTAGCGGGAGAAAGACCCAGTACTTC.

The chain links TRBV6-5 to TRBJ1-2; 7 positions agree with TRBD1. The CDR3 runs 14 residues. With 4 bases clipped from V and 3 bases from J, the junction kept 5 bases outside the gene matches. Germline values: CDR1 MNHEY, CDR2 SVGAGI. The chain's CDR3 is CASSWGRGDYGYTF. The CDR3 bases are TGTGCCAGCAGTTGGGGCAGGGGGGACTATGGCTACACCTTC.

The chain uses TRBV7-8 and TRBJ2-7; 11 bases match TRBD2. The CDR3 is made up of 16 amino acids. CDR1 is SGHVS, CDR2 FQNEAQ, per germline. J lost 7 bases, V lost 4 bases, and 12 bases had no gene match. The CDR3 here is CASSYPGTSGVGEQYF. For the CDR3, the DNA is TGTGCCAGCAGCTACCCCGGGACTAGCGGAGTGGGAGAGCAGTACTTC.

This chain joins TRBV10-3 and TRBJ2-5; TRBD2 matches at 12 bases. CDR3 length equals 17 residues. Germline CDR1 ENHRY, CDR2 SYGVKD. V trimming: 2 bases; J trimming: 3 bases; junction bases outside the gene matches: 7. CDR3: CAISERPTSGREETQYF. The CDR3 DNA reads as TGTGCCATCAGTGAGCGGCCGACTAGCGGGAGAGAAGAGACCCAGTACTTC.

Here the CDR3 DNA reads TGTGCCAGCAGCCTCGGAATAGCGGCCATATACGAGCAGTACTTC. Translation gives CASSLGIAAIYEQYF. The chain uses TRBV7-3 and TRBJ2-7, with D perhaps matching TRBD2 (6 bases). Germline V CDR1 and CDR2: SGHTA, FQGTGA. Trimming removed 5 bases at V and 4 bases at J, with 18 bases between. The CDR3 runs 15 residues.